These 25 T cell receptor beta chains share one sample of origin, sequenced in a study of identical twins. TCRdb reprocessed the 5' RACE reads with MiXCR, giving one entry per CDR3 protein. The table has roughly 190,000 distinct CDR3 sequences, approximately 15% seen once. These data were also reused for a study on T cells expressing NK-cell markers.

Input material: CD8+ T cells sorted from blood. All receptors come from a woman younger than 35 in good health.

This chain joins TRBV20-1 and TRBJ2-1, with a weak D call TRBD2 (6 bases). V was cut by 6 bases and J by 2 bases, with 20 bases left in between. The CDR3 loop spans 16 amino acids. The germline gives CDR1 DFQATT, CDR2 SNEGSKA (reference sequence). The CDR3 loop is CSAGALAGLTYNEQFF. Written as DNA, the CDR3 is TGCAGTGCCGGGGCCCTCGCGGGGCTAACCTACAATGAGCAGTTCTTC.

The CDR3 protein is CASSLFSVYNEQFF. DNA for the CDR3: TGTGCCAGCAGTTTATTCAGCGTTTACAATGAGCAGTTCTTC. This chain uses TRBV12-3 or TRBV12-4 with TRBJ2-1; no firm D call. Trimming left V 2 bases short and J 4 bases short, with 9 bases between. The CDR3 has 14 amino acids.

This clonotype was seen more than once but under ten times. The rearrangement links TRBV11-2 to TRBJ2-5; TRBD1 might be the D (6 bases). The germline gives CDR1 SGHAT, CDR2 FQNNGV. V lost 5 bases and J lost 1, with 11 bases in between. The CDR3 runs to 14 residues. The CDR3 nucleotides read TGTGCCAGCAGCAGAACAGGGACCCAAGAGACCCAGTACTTC. It encodes CASSRTGTQETQYF. Full variable domain (outside the CDR3, taken from reference TRBV11-2 and TRBJ2-5): EAGVAQSPRYKIIEKRQSVAFWCNPISGHATLYWYQQILGQGPKLLIQFQNNGVVDDSQLPKDRFSAERLKGVDSTLKIQPAKLEDSAVYLCASSRTGTQETQYFGPGTRLLVL.

A word on this clonotype: The junction departs from germline at one end; a sequencing error may be responsible. J is TRBJ2-1 and V is TRBV7-7; possible D gene TRBD2, 7 bases. From germline, CDR1 is SSHAT and CDR2 FNYEAQ (reference sequence). The CDR3 is 15 amino acids. For the CDR3, the DNA is TGTGCTAGCAGCCTTACCCCCGGAGGGGGGGATGAGCAGTTCTTC. Residues: CASSLTPGGGDEQFF.

In its sample, this clonotype was seen a few times. This chain uses TRBV7-9 with TRBJ2-2; a possible D gene is TRBD1 (6 bases). CDR1 is SEHNR, CDR2 FQNEAQ, per germline (reference sequence). The CDR3 has 14 amino acids. V lost 7 bases, J lost 0 bases, and 9 bases lay in between. The CDR3 protein is CASKGTPNTGELFF. The CDR3 nucleotides are TGTGCCAGCAAAGGGACACCGAACACCGGGGAGCTGTTTTTT.

This chain uses TRBV7-2 with TRBJ2-1; 9 bases map to TRBD2. The CDR3 is made up of 16 amino acids. Germline V gene sequence: CDR1 SGHTA, CDR2 FQGNSA. V shed 1 base and J 12 bases; nucleotides not matched to a gene: 13. The CDR3 loop is CASSLVSAGGRGGQFF. The CDR3 nucleotides read TGTGCCAGCAGCTTAGTCTCTGCGGGAGGGCGCGGGGGGCAGTTCTTC. Full variable domain (rest looked up from reference TRBV7-2 and TRBJ2-1): GAGVSQSPSNKVTEKGKDVELRCDPISGHTALYWYRQSLGQGLEFLIYFQGNSAPDKSGLPSDRFSAERTGGSVSTLTIQRTQQEDSAVYLCASSLVSAGGRGGQFFGPGTRLTVL.

This clonotype was seen a handful of times. The chain uses TRBV29-1 and TRBJ2-1; D is possibly TRBD1 or TRBD2 (5 bases each). V was pared by 3 bases and J by 4 bases, with 19 bases between. Germline assignment: CDR1 SQVTM and CDR2 ANQGSEA. The length of the CDR3 is 16 residues. CDR3 sequence reads: CSVEGMGPLGYNEQFF. In DNA, the CDR3 is TGCAGCGTTGAGGGGATGGGACCGCTTGGGTACAATGAGCAGTTCTTC.

This clonotype has just a few counts. V usage is TRBV9 and J usage is TRBJ2-1, with D possibly called TRBD1 or TRBD2 (5 bases each). The V end lost 3 bases, the J end lost 8 bases, and 12 bases lay between the germline ends. The CDR3 totals 13 residues. CDR1 is SGDLS, CDR2 YYNGEE, per germline. The CDR3 spells CASSARGADEQFF. The CDR3 DNA reads TGTGCCAGCAGCGCAAGAGGGGCCGATGAGCAGTTCTTC.

Only a few counts were recorded for this clonotype. This rearrangement joins TRBV20-1 to TRBJ2-7, with a weak D call TRBD2 (5 bases). Germline CDR1 DFQATT, CDR2 SNEGSKA (reference sequence). The CDR3 contains 14 residues. V gave up 1 base and J gave up 4 bases, with 14 bases separating them. CDR3 residues: CSARAGIVEYEQYF. DNA of the CDR3: TGCAGTGCTAGAGCCGGGATAGTGGAATACGAGCAGTACTTC.

This clonotype has more than one count but fewer than ten. V usage is TRBV28 and J usage is TRBJ2-7, with D perhaps being TRBD1 or TRBD2 (5 bases each). CDR1 MDHEN and CDR2 SYDVKM come from the germline V gene. Trimming pared 4 bases from V and 3 bases from J, leaving 19 bases between. This CDR3 region has 16 residues. The CDR3 region is CASSSGVGDRDYEQYF. The CDR3 DNA reads as TGTGCCAGCAGTTCCGGGGTTGGCGACAGAGACTACGAGCAGTACTTC. The full variable domain, in which reference TRBV28 and TRBJ2-7 provide the parts outside the CDR3, is DVKVTQSSRYLVKRTGEKVFLECVQDMDHENMFWYRQDPGLGLRLIYFSYDVKMKEKGDIPEGYSVSREKKERFSLILESASTNQTSMYLCASSSGVGDRDYEQYFGPGTRLTVT.

This clonotype was recorded a few times. The chain couples TRBV6-2 or TRBV6-3 to TRBJ2-1; 7 bases line up with TRBD1. There are 13 residues in the CDR3. The trim removed 10 bases at V and 2 bases at J, leaving 5 bases unmatched. Germline loops: CDR1 MNHEY, CDR2 SVGEGT. The DNA for the CDR3 is TGTGCCACCAGCCAGGGGGCCTACAATGAGCAGTTCTTC. Translated, it gives CATSQGAYNEQFF.

This sequence joins TRBV3-1 and TRBJ2-5; TRBD2 is a possible D gene (6 bases). The CDR3 spans 15 residues. The V gene's germline CDR1 is LGHDT and CDR2 YNNKEL (reference sequence). Deletions cut 10 bases from V and 2 bases from J, with 20 bases between. The CDR3 spells CATTKDWGLQETQYF. The CDR3 DNA sequence: TGTGCCACCACCAAAGATTGGGGACTTCAAGAGACCCAGTACTTC.

This rearrangement joins TRBV15 to TRBJ1-4; D is perhaps TRBD1 (6 bases). This CDR3 spans 11 amino acids. V gave up 5 bases and J gave up 10 bases, with 8 bases separating them. The germline V gene encodes CDR1 LNHNV and CDR2 YYDKDF (reference sequence). The CDR3 loop reads CATSQQGKLFF. DNA of the CDR3: TGTGCCACCAGCCAACAGGGAAAACTGTTTTTT.

This clonotype was picked up many times. The chain links TRBV20-1 to TRBJ2-1; possible D gene TRBD2, 5 bases. CDR1 and CDR2 from the germline V gene are DFQATT and SNEGSKA (reference sequence). Trimming removed 1 base from V and 5 bases from J, with 12 bases in between. The CDR3 loop spans 14 amino acids. The CDR3 here is CSARVSSGNNEQFF. CDR3 DNA sequence: TGCAGTGCTAGAGTATCCAGCGGAAACAATGAGCAGTTCTTC.

The J gene is TRBJ1-2, the V gene TRBV12-3 or TRBV12-4; no clear D gene. V lost 5 bases and J lost 5, with 15 bases in between. CDR3 length equals 14 residues. The CDR3 reads CASSHSSLTYGYTF. The CDR3 region has the DNA TGTGCCAGCAGTCACAGTAGCCTAACTTATGGCTACACCTTC.

The chain uses TRBV11-3 and TRBJ2-1, with 9 bases fitting TRBD1. The CDR3 has 17 amino acids. Germline loops: CDR1 SGHNT, CDR2 YENEEA. The V gene end was trimmed by 0 bases and the J gene end by 3 bases; junction bases not matched to a gene: 6. The CDR3 reads CASSLDGTGPIYNEQFF. In DNA form, the CDR3 reads TGTGCCAGCAGCTTAGACGGGACAGGGCCTATCTACAATGAGCAGTTCTTC.

This clonotype was observed a few times. The rearrangement joins TRBV3-1 to TRBJ1-2; D possibly corresponds to TRBD1 (5 bases). V was cut by 5 bases and J by 7 bases, with 23 bases left in between. This CDR3 is built from 16 residues. The germline V gene has CDR1 LGHDT and CDR2 YNNKEL (reference sequence). CDR3 DNA: TGTGCCAGCAGCTTTGAGACCGGGTTCCAGGGTAGTGGCTACACCTTC. Residues: CASSFETGFQGSGYTF.

Notes on this clonotype: One junction end disagrees with the germline gene, perhaps due to a read error. The rearrangement uses TRBV7-7 and TRBJ2-2; TRBD1 is a possible D gene (6 bases). In germline, CDR1 is SSHAT, CDR2 FNYEAQ (reference sequence). This CDR3 comprises 16 residues. The CDR3 sequence is CASSPGAGVDTGELFF. CDR3 nucleotide sequence: TGTGCTAGCAGCCCAGGGGCAGGGGTCGACACCGGGGAGCTGTTTTTT.

This clonotype was seen a few times. This chain uses TRBV27 with TRBJ1-4; perhaps TRBD1 as D (5 bases). Trimming pared 2 bases from V and 8 bases from J, leaving 12 bases between. Per the germline V gene, CDR1 is MNHEY and CDR2 is SMNVEV (reference sequence). The CDR3 extends over 14 amino acids. The CDR3 here is CASSLMAGHEKLFF. Here the CDR3 DNA reads TGTGCCAGCAGTTTAATGGCAGGGCACGAAAAACTGTTTTTT.

This clonotype was counted a few times. V is TRBV12-3 or TRBV12-4 and J is TRBJ2-7, with 9 bases matching TRBD1. V dropped 5 bases and J dropped 6; count of bases not matched to a gene: 11. This CDR3 is built from 15 residues. Here the CDR3 DNA reads TGTGCCAGCAGTCCGCCACAGGGGGCCTCGGCCGAGCAGTACTTC. It specifies CASSPPQGASAEQYF.

This rearrangement joins TRBV7-9 to TRBJ2-7; D possibly corresponds to TRBD1 (5 bases). The length of the CDR3 is 14 residues. CDR1 and CDR2 (germline): SEHNR, FQNEAQ (reference sequence). V lost 1 base to trimming and J lost 2 bases, with 9 bases between them. CDR3 residues: CASSLGPRAYEQYF. The CDR3, as DNA: TGTGCCAGCAGCTTAGGCCCCAGGGCCTACGAGCAGTACTTC.

The chain carries TRBV12-3 or TRBV12-4 and TRBJ1-5, with a tentative D call TRBD1 (6 bases). V shed 7 bases and J shed 0 bases, with 10 bases lying between them. The CDR3 sequence is 14 residues long. The CDR3 loop reads CASKDSHSNQPQHF. The CDR3 nucleotides read TGTGCCAGCAAGGACAGCCATAGCAATCAGCCCCAGCATTTT.

This clonotype has a count of ten or more. The CDR3 protein is CAWSLDFPVEQFF. Written as DNA, the CDR3 is TGTGCCTGGAGTCTAGACTTTCCGGTTGAGCAGTTCTTC. The V gene is TRBV30, the J gene TRBJ2-1, with D uncertain. The V gene's germline CDR1 is GTSNPN and CDR2 SVGIG (reference sequence). Trimming removed 2 bases from V and 9 bases from J, with 14 bases in between. CDR3 length equals 13 residues.

This CDR3 reads CASSYGPDNEQFF. CDR3 nucleotide sequence: TGTGCCAGCAGCTACGGACCAGACAATGAGCAGTTCTTC. The chain is built from TRBV11-2 and TRBJ2-1; no clear D gene. The V and J ends lost 4 bases and 5 bases respectively, with 9 bases between them. Germline loops: CDR1 SGHAT, CDR2 FQNNGV. This CDR3 has 13 amino acids.

The chain joins TRBV29-1 to TRBJ2-1; perhaps TRBD2 as D (6 bases). This CDR3 has 15 residues. From germline, CDR1 is SQVTM and CDR2 ANQGSEA. Trimming left V 6 bases short and J 4 bases short, with 19 bases between. CDR3 in amino acids: CSVGLDIGEYNEQFF. The CDR3 DNA reads as TGCAGCGTGGGACTCGACATCGGGGAATACAATGAGCAGTTCTTC.